A single sample gave rise to the 2 T cell receptor beta chains below, sequenced in a study of T cells after yellow fever vaccination. TCRdb re-derived calls from the 5' RACE reads in MiXCR, one entry per CDR3 protein. The table lists about 580,000 distinct CDR3 sequences, approximately 16% of them singletons. The sequencing here drew on PBMCs, taken more than 4 days after the first yellow fever vaccination. The receptors here all came from a man between 18 and 29 years old who received the YFV17D yellow fever vaccine.

V usage is TRBV4-3 and J usage is TRBJ2-3; D is perhaps TRBD2 (7 bases). Between the trimmed V and J ends, which lost 0 bases and 3 bases, there was a span of 16 bases. Germline V lookup: CDR1 LGHNA, CDR2 YSLEER. This CDR3 comprises 17 residues. The CDR3: CASSQDWVGGPTDTQYF. The CDR3, as DNA: TGCGCCAGCAGCCAAGATTGGGTGGGGGGGCCAACAGATACGCAGTATTTT.

This clonotype occurred many times. This chain uses TRBV5-1 with TRBJ1-1, with D perhaps TRBD1 (5 bases). The CDR3 runs to 14 residues. Per germline, CDR1 SGHRS and CDR2 YFSETQ. V lost 5 bases and J lost 1, with 12 bases in between. CDR3 sequence: CASRPGTANTEAFF. CDR3 coding DNA: TGCGCCAGCAGACCCGGGACTGCGAACACTGAAGCTTTCTTT.